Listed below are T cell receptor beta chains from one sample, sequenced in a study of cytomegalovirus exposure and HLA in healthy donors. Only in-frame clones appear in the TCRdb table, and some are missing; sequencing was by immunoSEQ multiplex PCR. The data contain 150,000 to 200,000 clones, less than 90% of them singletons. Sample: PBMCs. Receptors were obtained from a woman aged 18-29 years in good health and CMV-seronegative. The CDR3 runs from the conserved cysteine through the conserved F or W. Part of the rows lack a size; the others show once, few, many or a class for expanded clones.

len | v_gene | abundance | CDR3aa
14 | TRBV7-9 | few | CASSLVTTNERLFF
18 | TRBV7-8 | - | CASSPTRTGGFSAGELFF
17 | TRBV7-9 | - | CSSSLGPRGRGNTEAFF
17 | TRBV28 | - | CASSLGSWDRPSYEQYF
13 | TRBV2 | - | CASSDSRSYEQYF
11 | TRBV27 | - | CASRSGNTIYF
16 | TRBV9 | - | CASSSQTGAYNSPLHF
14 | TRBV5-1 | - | CASSVGQRSYEQYF
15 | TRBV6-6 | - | CASSLSSGENTEAFF
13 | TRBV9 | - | CASSVAMGDEQFF
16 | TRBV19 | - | CASSMGVAGVTDTQYF
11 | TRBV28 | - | CASSGLLEQYF
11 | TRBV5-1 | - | CASSPVNTQYF
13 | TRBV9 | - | CASSVVTSREQYF
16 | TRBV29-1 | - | CSVLDRPFGGANVLTF
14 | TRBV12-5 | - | CASGLGGQGNIQYF
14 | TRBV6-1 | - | CASSELGDSYEQYF
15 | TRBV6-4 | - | CASSESAEGYNEQFF
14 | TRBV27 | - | CASRDRGFQETQYF
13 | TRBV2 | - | CASSVLGVQPQHF
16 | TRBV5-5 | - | CASSPGTVMSNQPQHF
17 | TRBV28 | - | CASSTLGQGVGNTEAFF
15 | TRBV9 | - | CASSDGTSGRNEQFF
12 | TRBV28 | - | CASTGPNTEAFF
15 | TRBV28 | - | CASSLLDSLNTEAFF
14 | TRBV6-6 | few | CASSMTGGGQPQHF
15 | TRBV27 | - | CASSDGQGINTEAFF
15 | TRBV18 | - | CASSIPGHEGTEAFF
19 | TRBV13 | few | CASSPFTKGGLVGTGELFF
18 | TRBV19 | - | CASSSSSLDRAAGNTIYF
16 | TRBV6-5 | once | CASSWTGGSSYNEQFF
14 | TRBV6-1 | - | CAIGTRVGPYEQYF
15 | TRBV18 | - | CASSQDRVSNQPQHF
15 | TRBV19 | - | CASSIGLAGTNEQFF
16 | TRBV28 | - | CASSLPSGLAGGLWFF
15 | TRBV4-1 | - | CASSSVRRQGYGYTF
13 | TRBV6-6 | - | CASSGPRGSPLHF
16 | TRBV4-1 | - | CASSLRFERIYNEQFF
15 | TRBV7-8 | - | CASSPRDSLNQPQHF
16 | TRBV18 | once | CASSPQQMDTNTEAFF
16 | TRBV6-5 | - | CASSYSNSPRAYEQYF
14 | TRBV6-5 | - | CASRPGQGTGGYTF
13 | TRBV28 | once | CASRMGGASEQYF
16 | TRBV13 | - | CASSLRAGSLTDTQYF
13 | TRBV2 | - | CASKEQGGSEAFF
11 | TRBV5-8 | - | CASSLAGGYTF
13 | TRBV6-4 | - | CASSDSEQGEQYF
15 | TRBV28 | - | CASSQTRAGANVLTF
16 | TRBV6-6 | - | CASISGRAGDTDTQYF
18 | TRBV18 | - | CASSLSANSEGAGYGYTF